The present entry profiles one T cell receptor beta chain with its context. The target antigen is unknown. Some clones are missing from TCRdb's copy, which holds only in-frame ones; the method was immunoSEQ multiplex PCR. Found here are approximately 160,000 clones, approximately 72% of them singletons; the top ten hold roughly 9.2%. The sample belongs to a study of PD-1 blockade in classical Hodgkin lymphoma. General observations from the study: A reduction in baseline TCR diversity was reportedly seen in newly diagnosed patients relative to healthy donors. The baseline diversity of complete responders showed similarity to that of newly diagnosed patients. TCR diversity rose significantly by C4D1 in CD4+ but not CD8+ cells.

Trimming took off 1 base at V and 0 bases at J, with 10 bases between the two ends. The V gene's germline CDR1 is SEHNR and CDR2 FQNEAQ (reference sequence). The CDR3 is made up of 16 amino acids. Every patient experienced relapse after autologous stem cell transplantation, and brentuximab vedotin exposure varied. Best responses included complete response and partial response; otherwise, the best response was progressive disease. This material consisted of peripheral blood mononuclear cells (PBMCs), taken before the second cycle of nivolumab. This clonotype was sampled from a human donor with classical Hodgkin lymphoma. The V and J genes are TRBV7-9 and TRBJ1-5; no firm D call. CDR3 DNA sequence: TGTGCCAGCAGCTTAGGAGGGCCGTATAGCAATCAGCCCCAGCATTTT. Translation: CASSLGGPYSNQPQHF.